This T cell receptor beta chain was found in a study of control samples from healthy donors and cancer patients. Here immunoSEQ multiplex PCR was the method, and the copy in TCRdb shows in-frame clones only, minus some. Of some 65,000 clones detected, 75% to 90% appear once; the ten largest clones hold about 3%. CDR3 size: 18 residues. The V gene lost 6 bases and the J gene lost 3 bases, with 27 bases spanning the gap. From germline, CDR1 is MNHEY and CDR2 SMNVEV (reference sequence). The gene calls are TRBV27 and TRBJ2-7; D not resolved. This sequence was found in a woman in her forties or fifties with lung cancer. Sequenced sample: PBMCs. CDR3 amino acids: CASSPRTPHNSGIYEQYF. The CDR3 bases are TGTGCCAGCAGCCCCCGCACGCCCCATAACAGTGGAATCTACGAGCAGTACTTC.